Below are 10 T cell receptor beta chains sequenced from a single sample in a study of cytomegalovirus exposure and HLA in healthy donors. The PCR was carried out with 60 Vbeta primers and 13 Jbeta primers. Clones were sequenced by immunoSEQ multiplex PCR, and TCRdb holds only the in-frame ones, with some missing. The sample includes roughly 150,000 clones, 73% of them seen just once. Material: PBMCs. Receptors were obtained from a woman in her late teens or twenties in good health and CMV-seropositive.

The chain combines TRBV7-2 with TRBJ2-7; D is unresolved. Germline-derived CDR1 and CDR2 are SGHTA and FQGNSA. CDR3 size: 12 residues. Between the trimmed V and J ends, which lost 0 bases and 2 bases, there was a span of 2 bases. Here the CDR3 DNA reads TGTGCCAGCAGCTTAGCCGCCTACGAGCAGTACTTC. This codes for CASSLAAYEQYF.

The chain carries TRBV19 and TRBJ1-2; D is undetermined. The CDR3 is 12 amino acids. Trimming removed 3 bases from V and 5 bases from J, with 7 bases in between. Germline-derived CDR1 and CDR2 are LNHDA and SQIVND (reference sequence). This chain's CDR3 is CASSITRYGYTF. The CDR3 DNA sequence: TGTGCCAGTAGTATCACCAGATATGGCTACACCTTC.

V usage is TRBV30 and J usage is TRBJ2-1, with TRBD2 identical over 11 bases. The CDR3 loop spans 16 amino acids. Germline V gene lookup returns CDR1 GTSNPN and CDR2 SVGIG (reference sequence). Trimming removed 3 bases from V and 10 bases from J; junction bases left unmatched: 14. The CDR3 region is CAWRALAGGRGYEQFF. CDR3 DNA: TGTGCCTGGAGAGCCTTAGCGGGGGGGCGAGGTTACGAGCAGTTCTTC.

V usage is TRBV11-2 and J usage is TRBJ1-5; D is unclear. This CDR3 spans 12 amino acids. Germline loops: CDR1 SGHAT, CDR2 FQNNGV. V was clipped by 4 bases and J by 9 bases, with 10 bases between them. The CDR3 coding sequence is TGTGCCAGCAGCTCCCCGGGTAGGCCCCAGCATTTT. This encodes CASSSPGRPQHF.

The V and J genes are TRBV4-1 and TRBJ2-1; 11 nucleotides align to TRBD2. Trimming took 0 bases from V and 4 from J; bases not matched to a gene: 2. The CDR3 covers 16 residues. The V gene's germline CDR1 is MGHRA and CDR2 YSYEKL. The CDR3 DNA reads TGCGCCAGCAGCCAAGATCTAGCGGGGGGATACAATGAGCAGTTCTTC. Amino acids: CASSQDLAGGYNEQFF.

The chain links TRBV27 to TRBJ2-2; TRBD1 is a possible D gene (5 bases). This CDR3 comprises 16 residues. Germline V gene data show CDR1 as MNHEY and CDR2 as SMNVEV (reference sequence). V lost 5 bases and J 1 base, leaving 14 bases between the germline ends. DNA of the CDR3: TGTGCCAGCAGTCGTCTCCCCCAGGGGAACACCGGGGAGCTGTTTTTT. Protein product: CASSRLPQGNTGELFF.

The chain combines TRBV6-4 with TRBJ2-4, with a possible D match to TRBD1 (5 bases). The V gene lost 4 bases and the J gene lost 5 bases, with 9 bases spanning the gap. CDR1 and CDR2 (germline): MRHNA, SNTAGT. There are 13 residues in the CDR3. CDR3 sequence reads: CASSAVRENIQYF. In nucleotides, the CDR3 is TGTGCCAGCAGTGCGGTCAGGGAAAACATTCAGTACTTC.

The chain joins TRBV15 to TRBJ2-5; 12 nucleotides match TRBD2. CDR1 and CDR2 from the germline V gene are LNHNV and YYDKDF (reference sequence). The CDR3 extends over 16 amino acids. Germline trimming cut 3 bases from V and 5 bases from J; bases unmatched to any gene: 7. CDR3 amino acids: CATSSLPSGGAETQYF. The DNA for the CDR3 is TGTGCCACCAGCAGCCTCCCTAGCGGGGGGGCGGAGACCCAGTACTTC.

A remark on this clone: This specimen includes other DNA sequences encoding the same CDR3. The chain employs TRBV7-3 and TRBJ1-6; TRBD1 matches at 9 bases. Germline trimming cut 4 bases from V and 7 bases from J; bases unmatched to any gene: 5. CDR3 length: 15 residues. Germline V gives CDR1 SGHTA, CDR2 FQGTGA. The CDR3 region has the DNA TGTGCCAGCAGCTCCCGTGGACAGGGGAATTCACCCCTCCACTTT. Amino acids: CASSSRGQGNSPLHF. The full variable domain, completed using reference TRBV7-3 and TRBJ1-6, is GAGVSQTPSNKVTEKGKYVELRCDPISGHTALYWYRQSLGQGPEFLIYFQGTGAADDSGLPNDRFFAVRPEGSVSTLKIQRTERGDSAVYLCASSSRGQGNSPLHFGNGTRLTVT.

CDR3 region: CASSGDREGYTF. For the CDR3, the DNA is TGTGCCAGCAGTGGCGACAGGGAAGGCTACACCTTC. The chain recombines TRBV2 with TRBJ1-2, with 7 bases matching TRBD1. Germline values: CDR1 SNHLY, CDR2 FYNNEI. The CDR3 totals 12 residues. Trimming took 4 bases from V and 8 from J; bases not matched to a gene: 4. Full variable domain (rest looked up from reference TRBV2 and TRBJ1-2): EPEVTQTPSHQVTQMGQEVILRCVPISNHLYFYWYRQILGQKVEFLVSFYNNEISEKSEIFDDQFSVERPDGSNFTLKIRSTKLEDSAMYFCASSGDREGYTFGSGTRLTVV.